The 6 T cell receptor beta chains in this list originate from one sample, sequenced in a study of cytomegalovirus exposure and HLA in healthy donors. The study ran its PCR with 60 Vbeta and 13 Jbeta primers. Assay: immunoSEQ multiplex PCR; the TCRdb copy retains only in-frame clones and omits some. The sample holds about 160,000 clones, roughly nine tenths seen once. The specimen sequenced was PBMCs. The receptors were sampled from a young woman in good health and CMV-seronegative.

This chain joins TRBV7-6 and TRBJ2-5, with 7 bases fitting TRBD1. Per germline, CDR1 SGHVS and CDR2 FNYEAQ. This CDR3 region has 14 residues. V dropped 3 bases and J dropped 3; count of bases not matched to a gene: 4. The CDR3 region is CASSFITGEETQYF. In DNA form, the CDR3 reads TGTGCCAGCAGCTTTATCACAGGGGAAGAGACCCAGTACTTC.

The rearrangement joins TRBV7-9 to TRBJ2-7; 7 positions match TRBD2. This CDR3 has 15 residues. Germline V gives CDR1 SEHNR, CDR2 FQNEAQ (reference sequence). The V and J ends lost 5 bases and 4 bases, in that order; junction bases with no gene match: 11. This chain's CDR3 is CASSPAGEVGYEQYF. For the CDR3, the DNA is TGTGCCAGCAGCCCGGCGGGGGAAGTGGGGTACGAGCAGTACTTC.

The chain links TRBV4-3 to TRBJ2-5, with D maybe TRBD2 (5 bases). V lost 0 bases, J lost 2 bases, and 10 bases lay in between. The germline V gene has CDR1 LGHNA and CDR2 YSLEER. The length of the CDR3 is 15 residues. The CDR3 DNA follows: TGCGCCAGCAGCCAAGACGGCCGGGATCAAGAGACCCAGTACTTC. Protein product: CASSQDGRDQETQYF.

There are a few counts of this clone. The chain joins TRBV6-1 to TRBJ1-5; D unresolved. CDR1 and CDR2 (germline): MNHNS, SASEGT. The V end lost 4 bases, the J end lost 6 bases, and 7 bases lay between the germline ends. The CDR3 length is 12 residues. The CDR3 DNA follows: TGTGCCAGCAGTGTACATCCTCAGCCCCAGCATTTT. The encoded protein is CASSVHPQPQHF.

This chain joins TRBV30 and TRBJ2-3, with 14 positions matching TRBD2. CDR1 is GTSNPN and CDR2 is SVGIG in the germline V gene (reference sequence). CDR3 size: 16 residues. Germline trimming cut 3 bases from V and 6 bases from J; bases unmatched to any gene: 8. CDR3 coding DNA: TGTGCCTGGAGACTAGGACTAGCGGGAGGAAGGGATACGCAGTATTTT. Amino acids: CAWRLGLAGGRDTQYF.

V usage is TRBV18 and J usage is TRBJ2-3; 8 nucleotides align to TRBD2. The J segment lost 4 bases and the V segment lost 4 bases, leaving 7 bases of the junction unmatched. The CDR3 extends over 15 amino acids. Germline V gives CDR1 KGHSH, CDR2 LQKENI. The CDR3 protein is CASSQNSGMSDTQYF. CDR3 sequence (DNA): TGTGCCAGCTCACAAAATAGCGGGATGTCAGATACGCAGTATTTT.